This T cell receptor (beta chain) was captured in a study of CXCR3-negative and CXCR3-positive naive CD8 T cells. The libraries of TRB cDNA were constructed through 5' RACE using UMI labels. For each CDR3 protein, TCRdb gives one entry from its re-call of the 5' RACE reads, without DNA. The sample shows 65,000 to 90,000 distinct CDR3 sequences, and approximately 0.67% sits with its ten largest clones. A word on this clonotype: The antigen is unknown.

Naive CD8+ T cells had a CD45RO-CCR7+CD27+CD95- phenotype. General study points: A higher hydrophobicity marked the TRB CDR3s of CXCR3-positive naive cells versus CXCR3-negative naive cells.

The CDR3 extends over 16 amino acids. The TCR was taken from a human donor in good health. Some clones in this sample may be carry-over from other donors' samples. Source material: naive CXCR3+ CD8+ T cells from blood. Subset reported: CD45RO-CCR7+CD27+CD95- naive CD8+ T cells expressing CXCR3 (TNR3+). V is TRBV21-1 and J is TRBJ2-1; TCRdb indicates TRBD2, and absent DNA this call remains unverified. TRBV21-1 is deemed a pseudogene. This CDR3 is CASRKGGTSGGGEQFF.